The 19 T cell receptor beta chains presented below share a single source sample, sequenced in a study of beta chain features in type 1 diabetes. Expressed TCRB transcripts were sequenced because the entire RNA isolate underwent reverse transcription. Produced via immunoSEQ multiplex PCR; TCRdb's table is partial and in-frame only. The repertoire holds 200,000 to 300,000 clones, with around 21% as singletons. Their antigens remain unidentified. Study-wide results and caveats: Type 1 diabetes patients had moderately but significantly shorter TCRB CDR3s in all four CD4+ subsets.

The sequencing input was naive CD4+ T cells from blood. These receptor sequences come from a middle-aged woman with type 1 diabetes.

CDR3 sequence reads: CASSQDSGDQPQHF. The DNA for the CDR3 is TGCGCCAGCAGCCAAGATTCCGGGGATCAGCCCCAGCATTTT. V usage is TRBV4-3 and J usage is TRBJ1-5; D gene unclear. CDR1 is LGHNA and CDR2 is YSLEER in the germline V gene. V was pared by 0 bases and J by 5 bases, with 8 bases between. This CDR3 contains 14 residues.

CDR3: CASSGTGMNTEAFF. The CDR3 nucleotides are TGCGCCAGCAGCGGGACAGGGATGAACACTGAAGCTTTCTTT. This rearrangement joins TRBV5-1 to TRBJ1-1; 9 bases match TRBD1. CDR1 SGHRS and CDR2 YFSETQ come from the germline V gene. This CDR3 region has 14 residues. The V and J ends lost 4 bases and 0 bases, in that order; junction bases with no gene match: 1.

This chain joins TRBV7-2 and TRBJ2-5; 9 nucleotides align to TRBD2. Germline trimming cut 5 bases from V and 5 bases from J; bases unmatched to any gene: 15. Germline lookup yields CDR1 SGHTA and CDR2 FQGNSA. This CDR3 region has 17 residues. CDR3 bases: TGTGCCAGCAGCCTCCACCCCCTAGCGGGGAACAGGGAGACCCAGTACTTC. Translating it yields CASSLHPLAGNRETQYF. The whole variable domain, remainder taken from reference TRBV7-2 and TRBJ2-5, is GAGVSQSPSNKVTEKGKDVELRCDPISGHTALYWYRQSLGQGLEFLIYFQGNSAPDKSGLPSDRFSAERTGGSVSTLTIQRTQQEDSAVYLCASSLHPLAGNRETQYFGPGTRLLVL.

This clone showed up just a few times. The CDR3 loop reads CASSLGQNSNQPQHF. The DNA of the CDR3 is TGCGCCAGCAGCTTGGGACAGAATAGCAATCAGCCCCAGCATTTT. V and J are TRBV5-1 and TRBJ1-5, with D perhaps TRBD1 (5 bases). The length of the CDR3 is 15 residues. With 0 bases removed from V and 0 bases from J, the gap between germline ends came to 7 bases. Looked up from germline, CDR1 is SGHRS and CDR2 is YFSETQ.

The chain is built from TRBV7-2 and TRBJ2-2; D might be TRBD2 (6 bases). Germline V gene sequence: CDR1 SGHTA, CDR2 FQGNSA. The V and J ends lost 1 base and 7 bases respectively, with 13 bases between them. This CDR3 spans 15 amino acids. The CDR3 region has the DNA TGTGCCAGCAGCTTAGGGGGAGGTACTCACGGGGAGCTGTTTTTT. It is translated as CASSLGGGTHGELFF.

This clone turned up a few times. This chain links TRBV2 with TRBJ1-5; no reliable D call. V was trimmed by 6 bases and J by 3 bases, leaving 15 bases between them. Germline V lookup: CDR1 SNHLY, CDR2 FYNNEI. The CDR3 loop spans 15 amino acids. CDR3 nucleotides: TGTGCCAGCAGGGCTGACATACGCCCCAATCAGCCCCAGCATTTT. This codes for CASRADIRPNQPQHF.

This clone was recorded a few times. The chain combines TRBV19 with TRBJ1-5, with a tentative D call TRBD1 (6 bases). Germline CDR1 is LNHDA and CDR2 is SQIVND (reference sequence). The CDR3 has 17 residues. The germline V and J ends were trimmed by 6 bases and 5 bases, with 23 bases remaining between them. CDR3 loop: CASSGQGFQRRDQPQHF. In DNA form, the CDR3 reads TGTGCCAGTAGCGGGCAGGGGTTCCAGCGTAGGGATCAGCCCCAGCATTTT.

The chain joins TRBV6-6 to TRBJ1-2; D is unresolved. CDR1 is MNHNY, CDR2 SVGAGI, per germline (reference sequence). V lost 1 base and J 1 base, leaving 7 bases between the germline ends. CDR3 length: 14 residues. The CDR3 region is CASSYWTVNYGYTF. CDR3 nucleotides: TGTGCCAGCAGTTACTGGACTGTTAACTATGGCTACACCTTC.

This clone was seen a few times. The V gene is TRBV5-4, the J gene TRBJ2-5, with 8 bases matching TRBD1. Germline loops: CDR1 SGHNT, CDR2 YYREEE (reference sequence). J lost 5 bases, V lost 0 bases, and 9 bases had no gene match. The length of the CDR3 is 16 residues. Here the CDR3 DNA reads TGTGCCAGCAGCTTGGGTGACAGGGGTGCTAGGGAGACCCAGTACTTC. Translated: CASSLGDRGARETQYF.

In its sample, this clone was seen a few times. The chain uses TRBV5-1 and TRBJ1-2, with a possible D match to TRBD1 (5 bases). V lost 3 bases and J lost 7, with 13 bases in between. The germline CDR1 and CDR2 sequences are SGHRS and YFSETQ. The CDR3 has 13 residues. As DNA, the CDR3 is TGCGCCAGCAGCTCCCAGGGAAGGAGTGGCTACACCTTC. This sequence encodes CASSSQGRSGYTF.

This clone appeared a few times. The rearrangement uses TRBV7-8 and TRBJ2-1; the D gene is possibly TRBD2 (6 bases). Germline CDR1 and CDR2: SGHVS and FQNEAQ. The CDR3 contains 15 residues. Trimming shortened V by 2 bases and J by 6 bases, and 14 bases separated the two germline ends. The CDR3 is CASSLLGRGINEQFF. In nucleotides, the CDR3 is TGTGCCAGCAGCTTATTAGGTCGGGGGATCAATGAGCAGTTCTTC.

This clone was observed a few times. The same CDR3 also results from other DNA sequences found in this sample. V gene TRBV7-3 combines with J gene TRBJ1-1; no firm D call. The V gene's germline CDR1 is SGHTA and CDR2 FQGTGA. This CDR3 contains 13 residues. The V end was cut by 0 bases, the J end by 1 base, with 3 bases between. The CDR3 here is CASSLTANTEAFF. The CDR3 nucleotides read TGTGCCAGCAGCTTAACGGCGAACACTGAAGCTTTCTTT.

The sample holds a few counts of this clone. The gene calls are TRBV30 and TRBJ1-2; TRBD1 is a possible D gene (5 bases). CDR1 and CDR2 (germline): GTSNPN, SVGIG (reference sequence). This CDR3 region has 15 residues. Deletions cut 1 base from V and 3 bases from J, with 15 bases between. The CDR3: CAWSDGAGSDYGYTF. The CDR3 DNA follows: TGTGCCTGGAGTGACGGGGCGGGGTCCGACTATGGCTACACCTTC.

This clone has more than one count but fewer than ten. This chain links TRBV7-9 with TRBJ2-2, with TRBD1 identical over 7 bases. The CDR3 loop spans 15 amino acids. V gave up 1 base and J gave up 1 base; unmatched junction bases: 0. Germline loops: CDR1 SEHNR, CDR2 FQNEAQ (reference sequence). The chain's CDR3 is CASSLDRGNTGELFF. The CDR3 nucleotides are TGTGCCAGCAGCTTAGACAGGGGGAACACCGGGGAGCTGTTTTTT.

In this sample, this clone turned up a few times. CDR3 in amino acids: CSASGTDTQYF. In nucleotides, the CDR3 is TGCAGTGCTAGCGGCACAGATACGCAGTATTTT. The chain carries TRBV20-1 and TRBJ2-3; D is uncertain. Germline V lookup: CDR1 DFQATT, CDR2 SNEGSKA (reference sequence). The CDR3 contains 11 residues. V lost 3 bases, J lost 1 base, and 2 bases lay in between.

This rearrangement joins TRBV28 to TRBJ2-1, with 7 positions matching TRBD1. CDR1 MDHEN and CDR2 SYDVKM come from the germline V gene. The CDR3 runs 16 residues. V shed 2 bases and J 3 bases; nucleotides not matched to a gene: 7. This chain's CDR3 is CASSLRGTVLYNEQFF. DNA for the CDR3: TGTGCCAGCAGTTTAAGAGGGACAGTCCTCTACAATGAGCAGTTCTTC.

The chain recombines TRBV7-2 with TRBJ2-7, with 9 bases that match TRBD2. CDR1 and CDR2 (germline): SGHTA, FQGNSA. With V trimmed by 1 base and J by 4 bases, 5 bases remained unmatched. This CDR3 comprises 15 residues. The CDR3 DNA is TGTGCCAGCAGCTTAGATAGCGGGGGTTCGTACGAGCAGTACTTC. Its protein product is CASSLDSGGSYEQYF.

Only a few counts were recorded for this clone. This chain uses TRBV9 with TRBJ2-1; maybe TRBD1 (6 bases). Germline V gives CDR1 SGDLS, CDR2 YYNGEE. This CDR3 is built from 16 residues. Trimming removed 4 bases from V and 3 bases from J, with 17 bases in between. CDR3 nucleotide sequence: TGTGCCAGCAGCCCCCTCCCCGGGACAAACTACAATGAGCAGTTCTTC. Residues: CASSPLPGTNYNEQFF.

The chain is built from TRBV30 and TRBJ2-7; D perhaps matches TRBD2 (7 bases). Germline CDR1 and CDR2: GTSNPN and SVGIG (reference sequence). V was pared by 3 bases and J by 3 bases, with 18 bases between. This CDR3 is 15 amino acids long. The CDR3 nucleotides are TGTGCCTGGAGCGAGGGACTACCCAGGGGCTACGAGCAGTACTTC. It encodes CAWSEGLPRGYEQYF.